These T cell receptor beta chains were read from a single sample in a study of cytomegalovirus exposure and HLA in healthy donors. Clones were sequenced by immunoSEQ multiplex PCR, and TCRdb holds only the in-frame ones, with some missing. The repertoire holds 90,000 or so clones, about four fifths seen once, with around 3.2% in the top ten. Material for sequencing was PBMCs. These receptor sequences come from a woman between 40 and 55 years old in good health and CMV-seronegative. Both conserved end residues are part of each CDR3. A D gene is named only where the DNA matches it firmly. Size tells how often a clone was seen (once, few, many) or the class of an expanded clone, and some rows leave it out.

j_call	v_call	d_call	clone_size	cdr3_nt	cdr3_aa
TRBJ2-7	TRBV5-4	TRBD2	once	TGTGCCAGCAGCCCAACTAGCGGGAGGCCCTACGAGCAGTACTTC	CASSPTSGRPYEQYF
TRBJ2-1	TRBV6-4	TRBD2	once	TGTGCCAGCAGTTCGGGACTAGCGGCCAATGAGCAGTTCTTC	CASSSGLAANEQFF
TRBJ2-5	TRBV9	TRBD2	-	TGTGCCAGCAGCTTTCAGGTAGCGGGTGAAGAGACCCAGTACTTC	CASSFQVAGEETQYF
TRBJ1-5	TRBV15	-	-	TGTGCCACCCGCGACGGGAACAATCAGCCCCAGCATTTT	CATRDGNNQPQHF
TRBJ1-6	TRBV9	-	-	TGTGCCAGCAGCGTAGCGGGAGGACATTCACCCCTCCACTTT	CASSVAGGHSPLHF
TRBJ1-2	TRBV28	-	-	TGTGCCAGCACCCTCTTAAATGGGAGGACCATGGGCTACACCTTC	CASTLLNGRTMGYTF
TRBJ2-1	TRBV29-1	TRBD1	-	TGCAGCGTTCGGTTTCCCGGACAGGGGACGAGCTCCTACAATGAGCAGTTCTTC	CSVRFPGQGTSSYNEQFF
TRBJ2-1	TRBV14	TRBD2	-	TGTGCCAGCAGCCAAGTCTCGGGGACTAGCGGATCCAATGAGCAGTTCTTC	CASSQVSGTSGSNEQFF
TRBJ2-7	TRBV29-1	-	-	TGCAGCGTCGAGGACTCCTACGAGCAGTACTTC	CSVEDSYEQYF
TRBJ2-7	TRBV7-6	TRBD1	few	TGTGCCAGCAGCTTAGTGGTAGGACAGGGGTCCGAGCAGTACTTC	CASSLVVGQGSEQYF
TRBJ2-2	TRBV5-1	-	-	TGCGCCAGCAGCTTGGAAAGTAGTACAGCCGAACTGGTGACCGGGGAGCTGTTTTTT	CASSLESSTAELVTGELFF
TRBJ1-4	TRBV5-4	-	-	TGTGCCAGCAGCCCAACCTCCCGAGGGGGAAAGATTGAAAAACTGTTTTTT	CASSPTSRGGKIEKLFF
TRBJ2-7	TRBV4-1	TRBD2	-	TGCGCCAGCAGCCCCCCAGGACTAGCGAACTACGAGCAGTACTTC	CASSPPGLANYEQYF
TRBJ1-4	TRBV4-1	TRBD1	-	TGCGCAGCAAAAAGGGGGCCGGCTAATGAAAAACTGTTTTTT	CAAKRGPANEKLFF
TRBJ1-3	TRBV18	-	-	TGTGCCAGCTCACCACTGACAGGCCACTCTGGAAACACCATATATTTT	CASSPLTGHSGNTIYF
TRBJ2-1	TRBV19	-	-	TGTGCCAGTAGTGCCGCCGGGACGGGGGAAATCAATGAGCAGTTCTTC	CASSAAGTGEINEQFF
TRBJ1-1	TRBV6-5	-	-	TGTGCCAGCAGTTATCGACAAGGGGCGAACACTGAAGCTTTCTTC	CASSYRQGANTEAFF